Reported below is one T cell receptor (beta chain). The sample is drawn from a study of blood T cell repertoires in COVID-19. Study-level information: Sample material is recorded as cDNA or gDNA derived from T cells, B-cell-depleted T cells, or PBMCs.

The Seattle site enrolled patients during active infection and followed them longitudinally. Per the authors' pipeline: Estimation of nucleated cell counts was performed using reference gene primer amplification. Libraries were prepared by immunoSEQ multiplex PCR; TCRdb keeps only in-frame clonotypes and omits some of them. V and J calls and clone size are those listed in that table; D and trimming were worked out from the DNA. The table has about 24,000 clones, 81% seen once; the top ten hold 2.5%. This CDR3 comprises 14 residues. Germline V gene data show CDR1 as ENHRY and CDR2 as SYGVKD. V lost 6 bases to trimming and J lost 3 bases, with 15 bases between them.

The sample was peripheral blood. The TCR originated in a woman in her seventies with COVID-19, enrolled during active disease. The V gene is TRBV10-3, the J gene TRBJ2-7; weak D call: TRBD2 (5 bases). The CDR3 loop reads CAIRDRELVYEQYF. DNA of the CDR3: TGTGCCATCAGGGATAGGGAGTTAGTCTACGAGCAGTACTTC.